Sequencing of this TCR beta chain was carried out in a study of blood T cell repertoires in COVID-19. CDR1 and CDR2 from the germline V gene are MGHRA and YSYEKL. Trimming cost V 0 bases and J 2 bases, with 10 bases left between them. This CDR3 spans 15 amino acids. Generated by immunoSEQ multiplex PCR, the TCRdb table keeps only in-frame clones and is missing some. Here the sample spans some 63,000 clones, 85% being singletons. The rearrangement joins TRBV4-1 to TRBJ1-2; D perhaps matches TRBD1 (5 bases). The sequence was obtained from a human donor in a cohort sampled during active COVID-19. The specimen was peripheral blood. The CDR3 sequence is CASSQDPGGNYGYTF. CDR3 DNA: TGCGCCAGCAGCCAAGATCCCGGGGGAAACTATGGCTACACCTTC.